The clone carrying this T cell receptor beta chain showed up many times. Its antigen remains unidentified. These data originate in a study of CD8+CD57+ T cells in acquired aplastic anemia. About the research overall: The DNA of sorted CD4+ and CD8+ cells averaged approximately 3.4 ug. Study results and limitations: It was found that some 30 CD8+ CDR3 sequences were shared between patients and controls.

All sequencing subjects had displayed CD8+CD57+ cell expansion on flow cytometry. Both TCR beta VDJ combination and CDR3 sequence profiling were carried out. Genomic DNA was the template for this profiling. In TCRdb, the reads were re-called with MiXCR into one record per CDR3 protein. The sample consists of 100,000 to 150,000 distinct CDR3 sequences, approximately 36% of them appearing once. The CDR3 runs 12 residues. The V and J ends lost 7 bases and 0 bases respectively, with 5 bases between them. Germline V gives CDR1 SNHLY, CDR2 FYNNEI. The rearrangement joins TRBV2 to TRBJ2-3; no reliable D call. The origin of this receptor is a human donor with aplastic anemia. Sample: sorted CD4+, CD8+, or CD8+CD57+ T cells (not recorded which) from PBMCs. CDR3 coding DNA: TGTGCCAGCAAGAGAAGCACAGATACGCAGTATTTT. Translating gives CASKRSTDTQYF.